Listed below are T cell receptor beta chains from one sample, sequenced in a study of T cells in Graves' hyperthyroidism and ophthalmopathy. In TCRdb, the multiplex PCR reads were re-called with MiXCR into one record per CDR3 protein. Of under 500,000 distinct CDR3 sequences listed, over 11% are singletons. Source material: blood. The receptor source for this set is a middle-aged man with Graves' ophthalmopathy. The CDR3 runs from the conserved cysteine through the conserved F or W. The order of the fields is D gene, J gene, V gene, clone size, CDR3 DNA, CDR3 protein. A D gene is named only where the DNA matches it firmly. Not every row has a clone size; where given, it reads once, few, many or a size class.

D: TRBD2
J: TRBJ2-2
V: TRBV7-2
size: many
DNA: TGTGCCAGCAGCTTAGACCCGAGGGAGAGCGGGGGAACCGGGGAGCTGTTTTTT
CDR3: CASSLDPRESGGTGELFF

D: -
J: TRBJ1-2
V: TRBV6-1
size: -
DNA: TGTGCCAGCAGTGAAGCGACGATCGGGGTCGGCTACACCTTC
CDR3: CASSEATIGVGYTF

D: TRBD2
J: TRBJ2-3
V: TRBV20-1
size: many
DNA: TGCAGTGCCCCTAGATCTAGCGGGTTCGTTGCAGATACGCAGTATTTT
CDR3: CSAPRSSGFVADTQYF

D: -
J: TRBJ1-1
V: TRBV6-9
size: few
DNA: TGTGCCAGCAGTATTAACAGGGAAACTGAAGCTTTCTTT
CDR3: CASSINRETEAFF

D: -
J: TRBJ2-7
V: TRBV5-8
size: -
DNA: TGTGCCAGCAGCTTCCCGGACCGGGGATACGAGCAGTACTTC
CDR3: CASSFPDRGYEQYF

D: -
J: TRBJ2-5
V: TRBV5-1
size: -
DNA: TGCGCCAGCAGCGGGGGGGGCGGGAGAATGCTACAAGAGACCCAGTACTTC
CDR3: CASSGGGGRMLQETQYF

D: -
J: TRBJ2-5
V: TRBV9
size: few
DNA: TGTGCCAGCAGCTTAACACCGTACCAAGAGACCCAGTACTTC
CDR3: CASSLTPYQETQYF

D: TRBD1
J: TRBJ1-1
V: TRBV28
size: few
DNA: TGTGCCAGCAGTGGGGCACAGGGGGCCCCGGGCACTGAAGCTTTCTTT
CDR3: CASSGAQGAPGTEAFF

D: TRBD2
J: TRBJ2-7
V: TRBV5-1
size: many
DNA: TGCGCCAGCAGCGTGGCTACTAGCGGGGCTCCCTACGAGCAGTACTTC
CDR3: CASSVATSGAPYEQYF

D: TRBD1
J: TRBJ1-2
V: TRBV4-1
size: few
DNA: TGCGCCAGCAGCGTCCGGACAGGGGAGAGCTACACCTTC
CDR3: CASSVRTGESYTF

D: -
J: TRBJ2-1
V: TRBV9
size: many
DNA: TGTGCCAGCAGCCCCAGTCGCGATGAGCAGTTCTTC
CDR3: CASSPSRDEQFF

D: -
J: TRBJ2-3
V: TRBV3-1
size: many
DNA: TGTGCCAGCAGCCAACTAGGGACGGGCACAGATACGCAGTATTTT
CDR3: CASSQLGTGTDTQYF

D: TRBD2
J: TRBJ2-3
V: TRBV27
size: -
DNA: TGTGCCAGCAGTCGGACTAGCGGGAGCCTAGGCACAGATACGCAGTATTTT
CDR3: CASSRTSGSLGTDTQYF

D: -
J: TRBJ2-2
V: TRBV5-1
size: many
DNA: TGCGCCAGCAGCTTGACAGCGAGAAACACCGGGGAGCTGTTTTTT
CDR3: CASSLTARNTGELFF

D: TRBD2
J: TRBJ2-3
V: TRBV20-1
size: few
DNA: TGCAGTGCTAGACCCCGAATCCGACTAGCGGGAGCGGGAGATACGCAGTATTTT
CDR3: CSARPRIRLAGAGDTQYF

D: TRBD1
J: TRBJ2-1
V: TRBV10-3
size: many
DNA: TGTGCCATCAGTGAAAAGTCGACAGGGGGTTTATACAATGAGCAGTTCTTC
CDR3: CAISEKSTGGLYNEQFF

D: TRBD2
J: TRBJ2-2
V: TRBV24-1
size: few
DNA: TGTGCCACCAGTGATTTGCGGGAGGCCCCTGGTGGGGAGCTGTTTTTT
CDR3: CATSDLREAPGGELFF

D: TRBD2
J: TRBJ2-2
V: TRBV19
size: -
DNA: TGTGCCAGTAGTAAGGGCGCCGGGAGGGCCTCGGGAACCGGGGAGCTGTTTTTT
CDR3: CASSKGAGRASGTGELFF

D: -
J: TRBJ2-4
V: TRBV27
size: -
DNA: TGTGCCAGCATGAGCATTTCATTAGCCAAAAACATTCAGTACTTC
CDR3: CASMSISLAKNIQYF

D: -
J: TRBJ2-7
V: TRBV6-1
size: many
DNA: TGTGCCAGCAGAGAAGGGGGGCGAGTCGACGAGCAGTACTTC
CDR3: CASREGGRVDEQYF

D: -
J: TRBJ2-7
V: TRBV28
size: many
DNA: TGTGCCAGCAGTTCACCAATCCCCTACGAGCAGTACTTC
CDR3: CASSSPIPYEQYF

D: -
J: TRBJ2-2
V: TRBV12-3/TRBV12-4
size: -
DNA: TGTGCCAGCAGGTTGGGCCCAGCGAACACCGGGGAGCTGTTTTTT
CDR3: CASRLGPANTGELFF

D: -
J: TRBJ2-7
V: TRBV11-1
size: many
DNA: TGTGCCAGCAGCAAAGGGGCAGGGACCTACGAGCAGTACTTC
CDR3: CASSKGAGTYEQYF

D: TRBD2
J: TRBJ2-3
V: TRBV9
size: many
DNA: TGTGCCAGCAGCGTCACTAGCGGAGGATCCAGTAGGGATACGCAGTATTTT
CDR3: CASSVTSGGSSRDTQYF

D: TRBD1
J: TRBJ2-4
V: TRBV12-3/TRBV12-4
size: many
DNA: TGTGCCAGCAGTACCGGACAGGCGCCAAACATTCAGTACTTC
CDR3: CASSTGQAPNIQYF

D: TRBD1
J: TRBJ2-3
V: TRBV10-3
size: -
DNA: TGTGCCATCAGAGGACAGGGGTCAGATACGCAGTATTTT
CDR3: CAIRGQGSDTQYF

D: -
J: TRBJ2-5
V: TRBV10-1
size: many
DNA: TGCGCCAGCAGTGATGGGGGCCAAGAGACCCAGTACTTC
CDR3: CASSDGGQETQYF

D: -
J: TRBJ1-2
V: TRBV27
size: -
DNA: TGTGCCAGCAGTTTATCGGTAGGGGGTAGCTATGGCTACACCTTC
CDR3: CASSLSVGGSYGYTF

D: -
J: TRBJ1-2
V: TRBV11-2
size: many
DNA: TGTACCAGCAGCTTACAAGGGAAGGCTAACTATGGCTACACCTTC
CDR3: CTSSLQGKANYGYTF

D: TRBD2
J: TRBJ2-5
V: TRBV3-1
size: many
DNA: TGTGCCAGCAGCCATAGACTAGCGGGAGGCGGTGAGACCCAGTACTTC
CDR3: CASSHRLAGGGETQYF

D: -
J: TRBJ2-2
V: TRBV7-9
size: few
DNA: TGTGTCAGCAGCCAACCCTCTGGGGAGCTGTTTTTT
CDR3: CVSSQPSGELFF

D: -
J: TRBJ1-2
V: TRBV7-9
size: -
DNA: TGTGCCAGCAGCCCCCTCGGGGGCTTGATCGGCTACACCTTC
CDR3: CASSPLGGLIGYTF

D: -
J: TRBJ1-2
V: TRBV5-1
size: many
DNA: TGCGCCAGCAGCTTGGACAGCTATGGCTACACCTTC
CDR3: CASSLDSYGYTF

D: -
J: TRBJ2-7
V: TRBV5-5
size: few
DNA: TGTGCCAGCAGCTGGTCGGAGGGCTACGAGCAGTACTTC
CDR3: CASSWSEGYEQYF

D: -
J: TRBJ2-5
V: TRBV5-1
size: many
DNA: TGCGCCAGCAGCCCGGTAGTCCGGGAGACCCAGTACTTC
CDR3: CASSPVVRETQYF

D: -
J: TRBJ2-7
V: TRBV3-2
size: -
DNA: TGTGCCAGCAGCCCCCCGGGGGCCCACCACTACGAGCAGTACTTC
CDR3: CASSPPGAHHYEQYF

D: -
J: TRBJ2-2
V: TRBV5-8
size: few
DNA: TGTGCCAGCAGCGCAGGGCCAGGATGGACCGGGGAGCTGTTTTTT
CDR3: CASSAGPGWTGELFF

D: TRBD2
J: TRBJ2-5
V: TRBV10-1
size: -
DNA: TGCGCCACCAATGGGCTAGCGGGGGCTTGGGACTTC
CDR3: CATNGLAGAWDF

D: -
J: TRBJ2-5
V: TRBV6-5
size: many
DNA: TGTGCCAGCAGTTACTCTCAGGGCCAAGAGACCCAGTACTTC
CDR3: CASSYSQGQETQYF

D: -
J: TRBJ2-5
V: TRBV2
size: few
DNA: TGTGCCAGCAGTGAAAGTGGCGGGGTGCTAGAGACCCAGTACTTC
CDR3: CASSESGGVLETQYF

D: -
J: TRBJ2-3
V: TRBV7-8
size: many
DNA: TGTGCCAGCAGCTTATCACCCCCTCTGGATACGCAGTATTTT
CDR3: CASSLSPPLDTQYF

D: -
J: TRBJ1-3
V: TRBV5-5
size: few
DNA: TGTGCCAGCAGCTTGGCCATTGGGGGCCGGCGAAACACCATATATTTT
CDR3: CASSLAIGGRRNTIYF

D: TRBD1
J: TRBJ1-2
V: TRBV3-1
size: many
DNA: TGTGCCAGCAGCAGGGACAGCGCCTCCGGGGGCTACACCTTC
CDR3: CASSRDSASGGYTF

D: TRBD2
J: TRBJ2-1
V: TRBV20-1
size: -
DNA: TGCAGTGCTAGAGATTCAACTAGCGGGAGGGCGCTAGTTGGGGAGCAGTTCTTC
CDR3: CSARDSTSGRALVGEQFF

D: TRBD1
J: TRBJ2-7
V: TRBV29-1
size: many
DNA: TGCAGCGCCGTTAGCCGGGACAGAGGATACGAGCAGTACTTC
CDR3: CSAVSRDRGYEQYF

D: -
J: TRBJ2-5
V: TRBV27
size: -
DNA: TGTGCCAGCAGCCCAATCGGGGCACAAGAGACCCAGTACTTC
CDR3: CASSPIGAQETQYF

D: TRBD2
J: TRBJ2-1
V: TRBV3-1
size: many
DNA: TGTGCCAGCAGCCACCCAGCGGGAGCACACGATGAGCAGTTCTTC
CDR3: CASSHPAGAHDEQFF

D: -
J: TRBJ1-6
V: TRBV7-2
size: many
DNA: TGTGCCAGCAGCAGGGCTCCTGCGGATTCACCCCTCCACTTT
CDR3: CASSRAPADSPLHF

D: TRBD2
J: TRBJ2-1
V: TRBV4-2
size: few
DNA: TGTGCCAGCAGCCAACCCGATAGCGGGTCCTACAATGAGCAGTTCTTC
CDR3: CASSQPDSGSYNEQFF

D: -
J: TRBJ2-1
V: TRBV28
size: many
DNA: TGTGCCAGCAGGGTGGGCGCAGTAAGAAATGAGCAGTTCTTC
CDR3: CASRVGAVRNEQFF

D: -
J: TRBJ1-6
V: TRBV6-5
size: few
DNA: TGTGCCAGCAGTCACTCCGCCCTCCTCCACTTT
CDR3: CASSHSALLHF

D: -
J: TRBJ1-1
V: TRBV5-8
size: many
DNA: TGTGCCAGCAGCGCGAGGATACACACTGAAGCTTTCTTT
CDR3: CASSARIHTEAFF

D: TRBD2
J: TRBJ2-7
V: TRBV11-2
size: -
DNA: TGTGCCAGCAGCTTAGTCCCTGCTAGCGGCAGGGTCTCCTACGAGCAGTACTTC
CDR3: CASSLVPASGRVSYEQYF

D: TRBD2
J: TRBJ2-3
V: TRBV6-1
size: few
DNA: TGTGCCAGCAGCCACAAACTAGCGGGAAGAACAGATACGCAGTATTTT
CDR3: CASSHKLAGRTDTQYF

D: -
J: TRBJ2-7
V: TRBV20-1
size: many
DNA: TGCAGTGCGGAGGCTCAGGCAGGGGGGGTACAAGAGCAGTACTTC
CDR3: CSAEAQAGGVQEQYF

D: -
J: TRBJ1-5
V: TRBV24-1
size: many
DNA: TGTGCCACCAGTGTATGGCAGTTACGAAACAATCAGCCCCAGCATTTT
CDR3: CATSVWQLRNNQPQHF

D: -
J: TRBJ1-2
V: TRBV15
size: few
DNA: TGTGCCACCAGCAGAGCTAGGGGCATCGGTAACTATGGCTACACCTTC
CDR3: CATSRARGIGNYGYTF

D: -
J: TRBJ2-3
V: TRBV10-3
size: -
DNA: TGTGCCATCAGACAGGGGACTGCGAACACAGATACGCAGTATTTT
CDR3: CAIRQGTANTDTQYF

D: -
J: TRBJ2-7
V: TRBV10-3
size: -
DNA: TGTGCCATCACGGGGACTCCGGGGGACGAGCAGTACTTC
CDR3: CAITGTPGDEQYF